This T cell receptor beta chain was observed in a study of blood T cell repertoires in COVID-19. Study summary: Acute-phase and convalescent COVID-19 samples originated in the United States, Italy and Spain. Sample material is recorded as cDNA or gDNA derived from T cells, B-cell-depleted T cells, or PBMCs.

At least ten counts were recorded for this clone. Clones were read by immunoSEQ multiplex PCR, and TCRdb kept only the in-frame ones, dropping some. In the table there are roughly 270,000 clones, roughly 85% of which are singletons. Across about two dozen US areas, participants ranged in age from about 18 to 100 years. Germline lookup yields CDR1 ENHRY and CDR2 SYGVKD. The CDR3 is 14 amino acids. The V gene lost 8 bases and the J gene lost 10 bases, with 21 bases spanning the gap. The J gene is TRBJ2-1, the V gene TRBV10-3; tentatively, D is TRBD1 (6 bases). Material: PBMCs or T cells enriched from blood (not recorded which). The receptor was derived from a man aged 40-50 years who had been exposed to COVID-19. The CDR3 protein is CAIGAGGTGVEQFF. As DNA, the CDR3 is TGTGCCATCGGGGCTGGGGGCACAGGAGTCGAGCAGTTCTTC.